This entry concerns a single T cell receptor (beta chain). Germline V CDR1 and CDR2: ENHRY, SYGVKD. V dropped 10 bases and J dropped 8 bases, with 11 bases sitting between them. The CDR3 is 10 amino acids. The sample originates from a study of blood T cell repertoires in COVID-19. Study information: Samples representing acute and convalescent COVID-19 were sourced from the United States, Italy and Spain. T cells, B-cell-depleted T cells, or PBMCs supplied cDNA or gDNA.

In the authors' methods: Amplified reference gene primers provided the basis for estimating nucleated cell counts. Here immunoSEQ multiplex PCR was the method, and the copy in TCRdb shows in-frame clones only, minus some. For V, J and clone size, that table is used; D and trimming come from the DNA. The table lists 95,000 to 150,000 clones, 88% of them singletons. The sequence derives from a woman aged 50 to 60 with active or convalescent COVID-19. V is TRBV10-3 and J is TRBJ1-2; possibly TRBD1 for D (5 bases). Material for sequencing was peripheral blood. In DNA, the CDR3 is TGTGCCACAGGGCACGGAGGCTACACCTTC. Translation: CATGHGGYTF.